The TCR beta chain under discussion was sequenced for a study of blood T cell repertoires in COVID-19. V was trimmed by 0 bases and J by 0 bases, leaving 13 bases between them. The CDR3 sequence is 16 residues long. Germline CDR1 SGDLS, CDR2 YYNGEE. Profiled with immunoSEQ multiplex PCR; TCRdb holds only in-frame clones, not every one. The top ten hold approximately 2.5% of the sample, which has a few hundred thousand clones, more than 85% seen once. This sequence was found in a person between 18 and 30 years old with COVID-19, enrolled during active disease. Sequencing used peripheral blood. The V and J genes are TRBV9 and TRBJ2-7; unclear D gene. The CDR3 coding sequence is TGTGCCAGCAGCGTAGATGGAGTTTCGAGCTCCTACGAGCAGTACTTC. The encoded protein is CASSVDGVSSSYEQYF.